Each of the 29 T cell receptor beta chains below was sequenced from the same sample in a study of vaccination effects on CD4 cells after COVID-19. Following 10 days of culture, CD4+ T cells were isolated. Participants were vaccinated with two doses of either the BNT162b2 or mRNA-1273 vaccine. Assay used: immunoSEQ multiplex PCR; TCRdb lists only in-frame clones, some missing. The sample has about 8,900 clones; roughly 80% are singletons. For these TCRs, the target antigens are not known. Sequencing used CD4+ T cells from PBMCs cultured without peptide, obtained after COVID-19 vaccination. The origin of the receptors is a human donor who received a COVID-19 vaccine.

The rearrangement uses TRBV7-8 and TRBJ1-1; 7 bases match TRBD1. The trim removed 5 bases at V and 1 base at J, leaving 1 base unmatched. The CDR3 totals 13 residues. The germline gives CDR1 SGHVS, CDR2 FQNEAQ. CDR3 protein: CASSRDRNTEAFF. The DNA for the CDR3 is TGTGCCAGCAGCAGGGACAGGAACACTGAAGCTTTCTTT.

The V gene is TRBV11-2, the J gene TRBJ1-2, with D hard to call. CDR3 length equals 15 residues. The germline V and J ends were trimmed by 1 base and 0 bases, with 9 bases remaining between them. Germline CDR1 SGHAT, CDR2 FQNNGV. CDR3 nucleotide sequence: TGTGCCAGCAGCTTAGCTGACCATCCTAACTATGGCTACACCTTC. It codes for CASSLADHPNYGYTF.

V is TRBV5-1 and J is TRBJ1-2; D possibly corresponds to TRBD1 (6 bases). CDR1 is SGHRS and CDR2 is YFSETQ in the germline V gene. This CDR3 has 15 residues. Deletions cut 0 bases from V and 4 bases from J, with 13 bases between. DNA for the CDR3: TGCGCCAGCAGCTTGGAGGAGGGGGACGCCTATGGCTACACCTTC. Translating gives CASSLEEGDAYGYTF.

J is TRBJ1-2 and V is TRBV25-1; D perhaps matches TRBD1 (5 bases). The CDR3 runs 12 residues. V was pared by 5 bases and J by 6 bases, with 10 bases between. Germline-derived CDR1 and CDR2 are MGHDK and SYGVNS. DNA for the CDR3: TGTGCCAGCAGTTTCCAGGGTGATGGCTACACCTTC. As protein: CASSFQGDGYTF.

The chain is built from TRBV4-2 and TRBJ1-6; D unclear. The CDR3 loop spans 13 amino acids. CDR1 and CDR2 (germline): LGHNA, YNFKEQ. Trimming pared 2 bases from V and 14 bases from J, leaving 13 bases between. The CDR3 loop is CASSQQDSPTLHF. The CDR3 DNA follows: TGTGCCAGCAGCCAACAAGACTCACCCACCCTCCACTTT.

The V gene is TRBV5-1, the J gene TRBJ2-2; the D is unclear. Trimming left V 0 bases short and J 1 base short, with 19 bases between. The CDR3 covers 19 residues. CDR1 is SGHRS and CDR2 is YFSETQ in the germline V gene. The CDR3 sequence is CASSLANNRSPQNTGELFF. CDR3 DNA sequence: TGCGCCAGCAGCTTGGCTAATAACAGATCCCCACAGAACACCGGGGAGCTGTTTTTT.

The rearrangement joins TRBV29-1 to TRBJ2-7, with TRBD1 matching over 8 bases. The V gene's germline CDR1 is SQVTM and CDR2 ANQGSEA. CDR3 size: 14 residues. The V segment lost 6 bases and the J segment 6 bases; nucleotides outside the gene matches: 13. This CDR3 is CSVTPGTGLGEQYF. Here the CDR3 DNA reads TGCAGCGTAACCCCCGGGACAGGCCTTGGCGAGCAGTACTTC.

This chain uses TRBV12-3 or TRBV12-4 with TRBJ1-1, with D unresolved. V was cut by 3 bases and J by 8 bases, with 10 bases left in between. This CDR3 comprises 12 residues. CDR3 loop: CASSFSAEEAFF. CDR3 sequence (DNA): TGTGCCAGCAGTTTTTCTGCAGAAGAAGCTTTCTTT.

The rearrangement links TRBV7-6 to TRBJ2-7; 7 bases align to TRBD1. This CDR3 has 13 residues. Trimming took 3 bases from V and 13 from J; bases not matched to a gene: 12. Germline CDR1 SGHVS, CDR2 FNYEAQ. CDR3 residues: CASSLDRPQKKYF. CDR3 nucleotide sequence: TGTGCCAGCAGCTTGGACAGGCCTCAGAAAAAATACTTC.

The rearrangement joins TRBV12-3 or TRBV12-4 to TRBJ1-4; no clear D gene. V lost 1 base to trimming and J lost 13 bases, with 10 bases between them. The CDR3 spans 12 residues. In DNA, the CDR3 is TGTGCCAGCAGTTTAGGGGTCATAGGACTGTTTTTT. Its protein product is CASSLGVIGLFF.

This clone occurred once. This chain links TRBV15 with TRBJ2-3, with no clear D. Per the germline V gene, CDR1 is LNHNV and CDR2 is YYDKDF (reference sequence). There are 16 residues in the CDR3. Trimming left V 0 bases short and J 1 base short, with 11 bases between. In DNA, the CDR3 is TGTGCCACCAGCAGAGATCAAAAGGGTGGCACAGATACGCAGTATTTT. Amino acids: CATSRDQKGGTDTQYF.

In nucleotides, the CDR3 is TGTGCCTGGAGTCCGGACCCAGGAAATCAGCCCCAGCATTTT. Protein product: CAWSPDPGNQPQHF. V usage is TRBV30 and J usage is TRBJ1-5; D unresolved. CDR1 is GTSNPN and CDR2 is SVGIG in the germline V gene (reference sequence). The CDR3 extends over 14 amino acids. Trimming pared 2 bases from V and 4 bases from J, leaving 12 bases between.

The CDR3 coding sequence is TGTGCCAGCAGCCGAGTAAGCGGGGGAGGAGAGACCCAGTACTTC. It is translated as CASSRVSGGGETQYF. The genes are TRBV4-2 and TRBJ2-5, with 8 bases identical to TRBD2. The V and J ends lost 4 bases and 4 bases, in that order; junction bases with no gene match: 8. Germline lookup yields CDR1 LGHNA and CDR2 YNFKEQ. CDR3 length equals 15 residues.

This chain joins TRBV4-2 and TRBJ2-5; D tentatively reads TRBD1 or TRBD2 (5 bases each). This CDR3 has 17 amino acids. V lost 0 bases and J 5 bases, leaving 19 bases between the germline ends. The germline CDR1 and CDR2 sequences are LGHNA and YNFKEQ. The DNA for the CDR3 is TGTGCCAGCAGCCAAGACGCTTCGGGGCGGACCCGGGAGACCCAGTACTTC. The encoded protein is CASSQDASGRTRETQYF.

This clone was counted a single time. V and J are TRBV2 and TRBJ2-7, with D hard to call. Deletions cut 4 bases from V and 3 bases from J, with 10 bases between. The CDR3 totals 13 residues. Germline CDR1 reads SNHLY; CDR2 reads FYNNEI. CDR3 in DNA: TGTGCCAGCAGTGTGACTTTTCGCTACGAGCAGTACTTC. This translates into CASSVTFRYEQYF.

The chain couples TRBV28 to TRBJ2-7; D is possibly TRBD1 or TRBD2 (6 bases each). V shed 6 bases and J shed 4 bases, with 22 bases lying between them. This CDR3 is built from 16 residues. Germline CDR1 and CDR2: MDHEN and SYDVKM. The DNA for the CDR3 is TGTGCCAGCAGCTCCTCCAGGTTGGGGGGCGAATACGAGCAGTACTTC. This translates into CASSSSRLGGEYEQYF.

This clone has just a few counts. V gene TRBV10-3 combines with J gene TRBJ2-5; perhaps TRBD2 as D (5 bases). The CDR3 is 13 amino acids. The ends were cut back, 0 bases at V and 4 bases at J, with 6 bases in the middle. The germline V gene encodes CDR1 ENHRY and CDR2 SYGVKD. In DNA form, the CDR3 reads TGTGCCATCAGTGAGTCGGGAGTAGAGACCCAGTACTTC. It codes for CAISESGVETQYF.

The chain uses TRBV24-1 and TRBJ1-4, with D unclear. The V end lost 4 bases, the J end lost 8 bases, and 19 bases lay between the germline ends. Germline lookup yields CDR1 KGHDR and CDR2 SFDVKD. This CDR3 comprises 16 residues. CDR3 sequence (DNA): TGTGCCACCAGTGACCGAAACACGGGCGTGAGGGAAAAACTGTTTTTT. It is translated as CATSDRNTGVREKLFF.

The CDR3 here is CATSRSRELAYEQYF. CDR3 DNA: TGTGCCACCAGCAGGAGCAGGGAGTTAGCCTACGAGCAGTACTTC. The gene calls are TRBV15 and TRBJ2-7; D is perhaps TRBD1 or TRBD2 (5 bases each). CDR3 length: 15 residues. Germline assignment: CDR1 LNHNV and CDR2 YYDKDF (reference sequence). Trimming stripped 3 bases from V and 2 bases from J, with 14 bases between.

The V gene is TRBV7-2, the J gene TRBJ1-5; possibly TRBD1 for D (5 bases). Trimming stripped 5 bases from V and 5 bases from J, with 7 bases between. CDR3 length: 12 residues. CDR1 is SGHTA and CDR2 is FQGNSA in the germline V gene. The CDR3 DNA follows: TGTGCCAGCAGCGGGGGTGATCAGCCCCAGCATTTT. Protein sequence: CASSGGDQPQHF.

This clone was seen a single time. V is TRBV14 and J is TRBJ1-4; possible D gene TRBD1, 6 bases. Trimming removed 1 base at V and 8 bases at J, with 14 bases between. There are 15 residues in the CDR3. Per germline, CDR1 SGHDN and CDR2 FVKESK. The CDR3 reads CASSQVGGTKEKLFF. The CDR3 nucleotides are TGTGCCAGCAGCCAAGTAGGGGGTACGAAGGAAAAACTGTTTTTT.

The rearrangement joins TRBV6-5 to TRBJ1-3, with 9 bases aligning to TRBD1. Germline V gene sequence: CDR1 MNHEY, CDR2 SVGAGI. V gave up 6 bases and J gave up 4 bases; unmatched junction bases: 4. The CDR3 consists of 14 residues. In DNA form, the CDR3 reads TGTGCCAGCAGCAGGACAGGGGACGGAAACACCATATATTTT. This sequence encodes CASSRTGDGNTIYF.

This clone was seen only once. V gene TRBV7-9 combines with J gene TRBJ2-5, with 12 bases fitting TRBD2. V shed 4 bases, J shed 9 bases, and the junction held 12 bases outside the gene matches. Germline lookup yields CDR1 SEHNR and CDR2 FQNEAQ (reference sequence). CDR3 length equals 16 residues. Written as DNA, the CDR3 is TGTGCCAGCAGCTCAGGGACTAGCGGGCCGTCGACCTCCCAGTACTTC. Protein sequence: CASSSGTSGPSTSQYF.

The chain couples TRBV27 to TRBJ1-5; D is uncertain. The CDR3 is 16 amino acids. Germline loops: CDR1 MNHEY, CDR2 SMNVEV (reference sequence). V dropped 0 bases and J dropped 2 bases, with 11 bases sitting between them. The CDR3 DNA sequence: TGTGCCAGCAGTTTATCAGGGAGGGCGGGCAATCAGCCCCAGCATTTT. Translating gives CASSLSGRAGNQPQHF.

A single count supports this clone. The CDR3 here is CASSFGGSYEQYF. CDR3 bases: TGTGCCAGCAGTTTCGGGGGCTCCTACGAGCAGTACTTC. The chain uses TRBV12-3 or TRBV12-4 and TRBJ2-7; maybe TRBD2 (6 bases). The V and J ends lost 3 bases and 0 bases respectively, with 6 bases between them. This CDR3 contains 13 residues.

V usage is TRBV9 and J usage is TRBJ2-3; 9 bases fit TRBD2. V shed 4 bases, J shed 2 bases, and the junction held 11 bases outside the gene matches. Germline V gene sequence: CDR1 SGDLS, CDR2 YYNGEE. This CDR3 has 17 amino acids. In DNA form, the CDR3 reads TGTGCCAGCAGCTCTAGCGGGAAGGGGCTTTTCACAGATACGCAGTATTTT. Protein product: CASSSSGKGLFTDTQYF. The entire variable domain, with the rest obtained from reference TRBV9 and TRBJ2-3, is as follows: DSGVTQTPKHLITATGQRVTLRCSPRSGDLSVYWYQQSLDQGLQFLIQYYNGEERAKGNILERFSAQQFPDLHSELNLSSLELGDSALYFCASSSSGKGLFTDTQYFGPGTRLTVL.

This sequence joins TRBV18 and TRBJ1-5; D may be TRBD1 (6 bases). With 6 bases removed from V and 4 bases from J, the gap between germline ends came to 10 bases. The CDR3 is 13 residues long. Germline V gives CDR1 KGHSH, CDR2 LQKENI. CDR3 coding DNA: TGTGCCAGCTCGGACAGTGGTAATCAGCCCCAGCATTTT. The encoded protein is CASSDSGNQPQHF.

This sequence joins TRBV10-3 and TRBJ1-1; 9 positions match TRBD1. Germline V CDR1 and CDR2: ENHRY, SYGVKD. The CDR3 spans 13 residues. J lost 8 bases, V lost 1 base, and 2 bases had no gene match. For the CDR3, the DNA is TGTGCCATCAGTGAGTTGGGACAGGGAGAAGCTTTCTTT. It translates to CAISELGQGEAFF.

The chain joins TRBV30 to TRBJ2-3, with D uncertain. Trimming pared 5 bases from V and 4 bases from J, leaving 22 bases between. The CDR3 covers 16 residues. Germline values: CDR1 GTSNPN, CDR2 SVGIG (reference sequence). The CDR3 region is CAWFPSRAKGADTQYF. The DNA for the CDR3 is TGTGCCTGGTTCCCATCGCGAGCCAAGGGCGCAGATACGCAGTATTTT. The full variable domain, completed using reference TRBV30 and TRBJ2-3, is SQTIHQWPATLVQPVGSPLSLECTVEGTSNPNLYWYRQAAGRGLQLLFYSVGIGQISSEVPQNLSASRPQDRQFILSSKKLLLSDSGFYLCAWFPSRAKGADTQYFGPGTRLTVL.